This T cell receptor beta chain was identified in a study of T cell repertoires in cytomegalovirus infection. Turning to the study itself: It can be stated that public TCR beta signatures indicated CMV infection as well as a matching HLA type.

Concerning this clonotype itself: Its matching antigen is unknown. The junction departs from germline at one end; a sequencing error may be responsible.

TCRdb fed the reads into MiXCR, producing one record per CDR3 protein. In the table there are some 440,000 distinct CDR3 sequences, about 33% of which are singletons. Study results and caveats: In two of eight donors, the top clonotype was HLA-C-restricted CMV-specific. Pooled public TCR beta family frequency picked out CMV carriers with the relevant HLA.

The CDR3 is 11 amino acids. The receptor was isolated from a human donor in good health (CMV status not recorded). Some clones in this sample may be carry-over from other donors' samples. The chain recombines TRBV12-3 or TRBV12-4 with TRBJ1-2; D is unresolved. Sequenced: PBMCs. The chain's CDR3 is CASSSLYGCTF. DNA of the CDR3: TGTGCCAGCAGTTCCCTTTATGGCTGCACCTTC.